This T cell receptor beta chain is from a study of cytomegalovirus exposure and HLA in healthy donors. Whole-study context: T cells numbering around 180 million yielded 117 million unique TCR beta sequences in an earlier analysis. Study-level points and caveats: Earlier findings revealed that most TCR beta V segments proved productive either about 90% or about 30% of the time. Roughly even sequencing depth across donors was the assumption behind the presence/absence analyses.

PCR primers comprised 60 Vbeta and 13 Jbeta primers. Libraries were prepared by immunoSEQ multiplex PCR; TCRdb keeps only in-frame clonotypes and omits some of them. This sample has 150,000 or so clones; 84% occur once, and the top ten carry roughly 1%. In regard to this clone: Its cognate antigen is unknown. A much more abundant neighbour one base away suggests this may be a read error.

Likely unrecorded immune exposures existed in these nominally healthy donors. Germline CDR1 and CDR2: LNHNV and YYDKDF (reference sequence). Trimming removed 0 bases from V and 0 bases from J, with 3 bases in between. The CDR3 is 15 residues long. Sample: PBMCs. The receptor's source is a man between 25 and 39 years old in good health and CMV-seronegative. This sequence joins TRBV15 and TRBJ2-6; D gene uncertain. This CDR3 is CATSRDNSGANVLTF. CDR3 nucleotide sequence: TGTGCCACCAGCAGAGACAACTCTGGGGCCAACGTCCTGACTTTC.